This TCR beta chain stems from a study of CD8+ T cells in alopecia areata. Overall study: Those treated were given oral tofacitinib at 5 to 10 mg twice daily. General study results and limits: Across lesional scalp, and particularly alopecia totalis/universalis, clonality surpassed that of normal scalp.

cDNA serving as the sequencing template came from extracted, reverse transcribed RNA. The data were produced by immunoSEQ multiplex PCR, yet TCRdb's version contains in-frame clones alone and is incomplete. This table has approximately 160,000 clones, 50% to 65% appearing once. Regarding treatment: oral pan-JAK inhibitor, 5-10 mg twice daily. Individuals with alopecia areata gave both lesional scalp punch biopsies and peripheral blood for collection. CD4+ and CD8+ T cells were sorted from PBMCs stained for CD3, CD4 and CD8. The CDR3 has 13 residues. Germline loops: CDR1 SQVTM, CDR2 ANQGSEA. V dropped 7 bases and J dropped 3 bases, with 15 bases sitting between them. This clone was found a few times. What it binds is unknown.

J is TRBJ1-1 and V is TRBV29-1; D unresolved. This material consisted of CD4+ T cells sorted from blood, taken at week 24, from a patient treated with tofacitinib. The TCR was taken from a human donor with alopecia areata. The chain's CDR3 is CSAKQQLDTEAFF. In nucleotides, the CDR3 is TGCAGCGCTAAACAGCAGCTTGACACTGAAGCTTTCTTT.